A selection of T cell receptor beta chains follows, all from one sample in a study of a mutant IDH1 vaccine in newly diagnosed glioma. The protocol was immunoSEQ multiplex PCR, while the TCRdb copy is restricted to in-frame clones and leaves out a portion. The sample has 32,000 or so clones, 75% to 90% seen once; the top ten hold about 3.5%. Their antigens are not known. This sample comprised peripheral blood mononuclear cells (PBMCs), obtained from a glioma patient whose treatment included an IDH1 peptide vaccine. The source is a woman between 40 and 55 years old with glioma. Some clones in this sample may be carry-over from other donors' samples. Both conserved end residues are part of each CDR3. A D gene is named only where the DNA matches it firmly. Expanded clones get a size class; other rows say once, few or many, or leave the size out.

D	size	V	J	DNA	CDR3
TRBD1	NA	TRBV19	TRBJ2-5	TGTGCCAGTAGTAGGTGGGGACAGGGGGCGCGAGAGACCCAGTACTTC	CASSRWGQGARETQYF
NA	NA	TRBV27	TRBJ2-2	TGTGCCAGCAGTCCAGTGGGGGCACCGAACACCGGGGAGCTGTTTTTT	CASSPVGAPNTGELFF
NA	NA	TRBV6-5	TRBJ1-5	TGTGCCAGCAGTATAAGGGTAGACGGGCCCCAGCATTTT	CASSIRVDGPQHF
NA	NA	TRBV4-2	TRBJ1-1	TGTGCCAGCAGCCGTAATAGTGAAGCTTTCTTT	CASSRNSEAFF
NA	NA	TRBV28	TRBJ2-3	TGTGCCAGCAGTTTGGGGACAGATACGCAGTATTTT	CASSLGTDTQYF
TRBD1	few	TRBV2	TRBJ2-5	TGTGCCAGCGGACGGGACAGAAAGTTGGAGACCCAGTACTTC	CASGRDRKLETQYF
TRBD2	NA	TRBV9	TRBJ2-1	TGTGCCAGCAGCGTAGCTTCGCGACTAGCGGGCCGCAATGAGCAGTTCTTC	CASSVASRLAGRNEQFF
NA	NA	TRBV27	TRBJ2-3	TGTGCCAGCAGTTCCCAGGGTCCCACAGATACGCAGTATTTT	CASSSQGPTDTQYF
NA	few	TRBV25-1	TRBJ1-2	TGTGCCAGCAGTGTCGGCGGAACCTATGGCTACACCTTC	CASSVGGTYGYTF
NA	NA	TRBV4-1	TRBJ2-1	TGCGCCAGCAGCCCCGGACAGTATGAGCAGTTCTTC	CASSPGQYEQFF
NA	few	TRBV4-1	TRBJ2-1	TGCGCCAGCAGCCAAGTAACTGGCGCCAATGAGCAGTTCTTC	CASSQVTGANEQFF
TRBD1	NA	TRBV7-8	TRBJ1-4	TGTGCCAGCAGCTTAGCCCCGACAGGGGAGCCAGTAGGGGAAAAACTGTTTTTT	CASSLAPTGEPVGEKLFF
NA	NA	TRBV9	TRBJ2-1	TGTGCCAGCAGCGATCCGGGACCGTACAATGAGCAGTTCTTC	CASSDPGPYNEQFF
NA	NA	TRBV19	TRBJ2-4	TGTGCCAGTAGTAGGCCCTCGGGTGAGAACATTCAGTACTTC	CASSRPSGENIQYF
TRBD1	NA	TRBV6-5	TRBJ1-2	TGTGCCAGCCAGGACAGGGGGCTTGGTGGCTACACCTTC	CASQDRGLGGYTF
TRBD1	NA	TRBV6-6	TRBJ2-7	TGTGCCAGCAGTCGGACAGGGGGCGAGCAGTACTTC	CASSRTGGEQYF